Following are 30 T cell receptor beta chains from one sample sequenced in a study of cytomegalovirus exposure and HLA in healthy donors. The PCR used 60 Vbeta and 13 Jbeta primers. Sequenced by immunoSEQ multiplex PCR; TCRdb stores in-frame clones only, minus some. The table shows about 130,000 clones, with 65% to 80% occurring only once. The sequenced sample was PBMCs. The receptor source for this set is a male donor in good health and CMV-seropositive.

This clone was picked up a small number of times. The rearrangement joins TRBV2 to TRBJ2-2; D is possibly TRBD1 (5 bases). This CDR3 has 14 residues. Germline loops: CDR1 SNHLY, CDR2 FYNNEI. Trimming took 6 bases from V and 2 from J, leaving 10 bases between them. CDR3 coding DNA: TGTGCCAGCAGCGTCGACAGAAACACCGGGGAGCTGTTTTTT. Its translation: CASSVDRNTGELFF.

This clone has just a few counts. V and J are TRBV27 and TRBJ2-6; TRBD1 agrees at 7 bases. V gave up 3 bases and J gave up 15 bases; unmatched junction bases: 11. CDR3 size: 14 residues. Germline CDR1 MNHEY, CDR2 SMNVEV (reference sequence). The CDR3 region has the DNA TGTGCCAGCAGTTTCTCCGGGACAGCCGACGGCCTGACTTTC. Translation: CASSFSGTADGLTF. The variable domain in full, completed from reference TRBV27 and TRBJ2-6, reads EAQVTQNPRYLITVTGKKLTVTCSQNMNHEYMSWYRQDPGLGLRQIYYSMNVEVTDKGDVPEGYKVSRKEKRNFPLILESPSPNQTSLYFCASSFSGTADGLTFGAGSRLTVL.

The J gene is TRBJ2-1, the V gene TRBV10-3, with D perhaps matching TRBD2 (5 bases). Germline lookup yields CDR1 ENHRY and CDR2 SYGVKD. The V gene lost 2 bases and the J gene lost 7 bases, with 12 bases spanning the gap. CDR3 length: 14 residues. The CDR3 is CAISEAKPGNEQFF. The CDR3 nucleotides are TGTGCCATCAGTGAGGCGAAGCCGGGGAATGAGCAGTTCTTC.

The rearrangement links TRBV28 to TRBJ1-2; 8 bases fit TRBD1. This CDR3 is built from 13 residues. The germline V gene encodes CDR1 MDHEN and CDR2 SYDVKM. Germline trimming cut 4 bases from V and 8 bases from J; bases unmatched to any gene: 6. The CDR3 protein is CASSSQGAWGYTF. The CDR3 nucleotides are TGTGCCAGCAGTTCGCAGGGGGCTTGGGGCTACACCTTC.

The chain uses TRBV7-2 and TRBJ2-7, with D unclear. Between the trimmed V and J ends, which lost 4 bases and 1 base, there was a span of 8 bases. The germline CDR1 and CDR2 sequences are SGHTA and FQGNSA. The CDR3 is 13 residues long. CDR3 sequence (DNA): TGTGCCAGCAGCTCCAGGCGATCCTACGAGCAGTACTTC. Encoded protein: CASSSRRSYEQYF.

On this clone: Compared with germline, one end of the junction differs, possibly owing to a read error. The sample contains more than one DNA sequence encoding this CDR3. The genes are TRBV5-1 and TRBJ1-1, with D perhaps matching TRBD1 (5 bases). Germline V gene sequence: CDR1 SGHRS, CDR2 YFSETQ. The CDR3 totals 15 residues. CDR3 in amino acids: CASSLVGGANTEAFF. The CDR3 DNA reads TGCGCCAGCAGCTTGGTGGGAGGGGCAAACACTGAAGCTTTCTTC. The entire variable domain, with the rest obtained from reference TRBV5-1 and TRBJ1-1, is as follows: KAGVTQTPRYLIKTRGQQVTLSCSPISGHRSVSWYQQTPGQGLQFLFEYFSETQRNKGNFPGRFSGRQFSNSRSEMNVSTLELGDSALYLCASSLVGGANTEAFFGQGTRLTVV.

This clone turned up a few times. This sequence joins TRBV5-1 and TRBJ2-3, with 10 bases fitting TRBD2. The CDR3 is 14 residues long. V gave up 3 bases and J gave up 3 bases; unmatched junction bases: 1. The germline V gene encodes CDR1 SGHRS and CDR2 YFSETQ. CDR3: CASSYSGRTDTQYF. Here the CDR3 DNA reads TGCGCCAGCAGCTATAGCGGGAGGACAGATACGCAGTATTTT. The full variable domain, rest sourced from reference TRBV5-1 and TRBJ2-3, is KAGVTQTPRYLIKTRGQQVTLSCSPISGHRSVSWYQQTPGQGLQFLFEYFSETQRNKGNFPGRFSGRQFSNSRSEMNVSTLELGDSALYLCASSYSGRTDTQYFGPGTRLTVL.

The V and J genes are TRBV29-1 and TRBJ1-1; 7 nucleotides align to TRBD1. The germline V gene encodes CDR1 SQVTM and CDR2 ANQGSEA. The V gene end was trimmed by 7 bases and the J gene end by 3 bases; junction bases not matched to a gene: 8. CDR3 size: 13 residues. CDR3 residues: CSGRQGEYTEAFF. CDR3 nucleotide sequence: TGCAGCGGTCGACAGGGTGAGTACACTGAAGCTTTCTTT.

The chain recombines TRBV2 with TRBJ2-3, with D maybe TRBD1 (7 bases). V lost 7 bases and J lost 2, with 13 bases in between. From germline, CDR1 is SNHLY and CDR2 FYNNEI. This CDR3 has 14 amino acids. The CDR3 DNA is TGTGCCAGCACCAGGGGGGCTTTCACAGATACGCAGTATTTT. Protein sequence: CASTRGAFTDTQYF.

Only a few counts were recorded for this clone. At one of its ends the junction is not consistent with the germline gene, which may arise from a read error. V usage is TRBV4-1 and J usage is TRBJ2-2, with 8 bases aligning to TRBD2. Germline V gene data show CDR1 as MGHRA and CDR2 as YSYEKL. There are 18 residues in the CDR3. This CDR3 reads CASSQGHREGLSDRGAVF. The CDR3 nucleotides read TGCGCCAGCAGCCAAGGACACCGGGAGGGCCTAAGCGACCGGGGAGCTGTTTTT.

The V call is TRBV9, the J call TRBJ2-5, with 10 positions matching TRBD2. Germline V gives CDR1 SGDLS, CDR2 YYNGEE. There are 16 residues in the CDR3. Trimming at V came to 4 bases and at J to 4 bases, leaving 10 bases not matched to a gene. The CDR3 sequence is CASSITSGDTGETQYF. In nucleotides, the CDR3 is TGTGCCAGCAGCATCACTAGCGGGGATACAGGAGAGACCCAGTACTTC.

The chain recombines TRBV27 with TRBJ1-6; D possibly corresponds to TRBD1 (5 bases). The V end was cut by 7 bases, the J end by 10 bases, with 23 bases between. Germline assignment: CDR1 MNHEY and CDR2 SMNVEV (reference sequence). This CDR3 contains 16 residues. The CDR3 sequence: CASTLLQNPGRSPLHF. The DNA of the CDR3 is TGTGCCAGCACCCTCCTACAGAACCCAGGGCGATCACCCCTCCACTTT.

This rearrangement joins TRBV7-9 to TRBJ2-7, with 8 bases fitting TRBD1. Trimming removed 3 bases from V and 2 bases from J; junction bases left unmatched: 6. CDR3 size: 15 residues. Germline V gives CDR1 SEHNR, CDR2 FQNEAQ (reference sequence). CDR3 sequence (DNA): TGTGCCAGCAGCTTTCAGGGGGCGGGTCCCTACGAGCAGTACTTC. It codes for CASSFQGAGPYEQYF.

The CDR3 DNA reads TGTGCCAGCAGCGTAGCCGTAGGGGCGAACGGCTACACCTTC. It specifies CASSVAVGANGYTF. This sequence joins TRBV9 and TRBJ1-2; TRBD1 is a possible D gene (5 bases). Per the germline V gene, CDR1 is SGDLS and CDR2 is YYNGEE. The CDR3 is 14 residues long. V lost 0 bases, J lost 8 bases, and 14 bases lay in between.

The chain links TRBV27 to TRBJ2-5; no reliable D call. V shed 8 bases and J shed 5 bases, with 12 bases lying between them. The germline CDR1 and CDR2 sequences are MNHEY and SMNVEV (reference sequence). The CDR3 runs 12 residues. CDR3 region: CASGRVRETQYF. The CDR3 DNA reads as TGTGCCAGCGGCCGGGTTAGGGAGACCCAGTACTTC.

The J gene is TRBJ2-7, the V gene TRBV29-1; 9 bases line up with TRBD1. V lost 4 bases to trimming and J lost 5 bases; unmatched junction nucleotides: 6. Germline loops: CDR1 SQVTM, CDR2 ANQGSEA. The CDR3 is 13 residues long. The CDR3 coding sequence is TGCAGCGTTGGCCGGGACAGGGACCACGAGCAGTACTTC. Encoded protein: CSVGRDRDHEQYF.

In the case of this clone: At one of its ends the junction is not consistent with the germline gene, which may arise from a read error. This rearrangement joins TRBV7-8 to TRBJ2-6; TRBD1 might be the D (6 bases). Germline CDR1 SGHVS, CDR2 FQNEAQ. This CDR3 is built from 18 residues. CDR3 coding DNA: TGTGCCAGCAGCTTAGAGGCAGGGGTTAACTCTGGGGCCAACGGCCTGACTTTC. Its protein product is CASSLEAGVNSGANGLTF.

The chain has TRBV28 and TRBJ1-3; D perhaps matches TRBD1 (6 bases). Germline CDR1 and CDR2: MDHEN and SYDVKM. This CDR3 comprises 15 residues. V shed 2 bases and J shed 4 bases, with 12 bases lying between them. The CDR3 region has the DNA TGTGCCAGCAGTTTAGGGGGCGCGGAAGGAAACACCATATATTTT. It codes for CASSLGGAEGNTIYF. The whole variable domain, remainder taken from reference TRBV28 and TRBJ1-3, is DVKVTQSSRYLVKRTGEKVFLECVQDMDHENMFWYRQDPGLGLRLIYFSYDVKMKEKGDIPEGYSVSREKKERFSLILESASTNQTSMYLCASSLGGAEGNTIYFGEGSWLTVV.

A remark on this clone: It differs at one base from a far larger clone, so likely a read error. This sequence joins TRBV7-9 and TRBJ2-1; 10 positions match TRBD2. The CDR3 is made up of 15 amino acids. In germline, CDR1 is SEHNR, CDR2 FQNEAQ (reference sequence). This CDR3 is CSSSQAGGSYNEQFF. For the CDR3, the DNA is TGTTCCAGCAGCCAAGCGGGAGGGTCCTACAATGAGCAGTTCTTC. The whole variable domain, remainder taken from reference TRBV7-9 and TRBJ2-1, is DTGVSQNPRHKITKRGQNVTFRCDPISEHNRLYWYRQTLGQGPEFLTYFQNEAQLEKSRLLSDRFSAERPKGSFSTLEIQRTEQGDSAMYLCSSSQAGGSYNEQFFGPGTRLTVL.

This rearrangement joins TRBV28 to TRBJ2-1, with 12 bases matching TRBD2. This CDR3 has 16 residues. V lost 0 bases to trimming and J lost 5 bases; unmatched junction nucleotides: 2. Germline CDR1 reads MDHEN; CDR2 reads SYDVKM. The CDR3, as DNA: TGTGCCAGCAGTTTATGGGGACTAGCGGGCAACAATGAGCAGTTCTTC. Translation: CASSLWGLAGNNEQFF.

This chain connects TRBV7-7 to TRBJ2-1; TRBD2 agrees at 12 bases. V was clipped by 2 bases and J by 5 bases; unmatched bases: 1. The CDR3 loop spans 15 amino acids. CDR1 and CDR2 (germline): SSHAT, FNYEAQ (reference sequence). The CDR3 reads CASSLSSGGDNEQFF. For the CDR3, the DNA is TGTGCCAGCAGCTTATCTAGCGGGGGGGACAATGAGCAGTTCTTC.

The chain joins TRBV13 to TRBJ2-5; TRBD2 aligns across 8 bases. Germline V lookup: CDR1 PRHDT, CDR2 FYEKMQ (reference sequence). The CDR3 is made up of 15 amino acids. Trimming removed 3 bases from V and 1 base from J; junction bases left unmatched: 4. CDR3 nucleotide sequence: TGTGCCAGCAGCTTGGTTAGCGGGATCCAAGAGACCCAGTACTTC. It yields the protein CASSLVSGIQETQYF.

This chain links TRBV6-1 with TRBJ1-1, with D unclear. This CDR3 is built from 11 residues. Germline lookup yields CDR1 MNHNS and CDR2 SASEGT. V shed 5 bases and J shed 4 bases, with 5 bases lying between them. CDR3 protein: CASSLFTEAFF. DNA of the CDR3: TGTGCCAGCAGTTTATTCACTGAAGCTTTCTTT.

This clone was counted only a few times. The V call is TRBV30, the J call TRBJ1-2, with D tentatively TRBD1 (6 bases). The CDR3 is made up of 13 amino acids. The germline V gene encodes CDR1 GTSNPN and CDR2 SVGIG (reference sequence). V lost 3 bases and J 3 bases, leaving 11 bases between the germline ends. CDR3 loop: CAWRTGRYYGYTF. The CDR3 DNA is TGTGCCTGGAGAACAGGGAGATACTATGGCTACACCTTC.

This clone appeared a single time. The chain links TRBV7-9 to TRBJ1-4; D is ambiguous. V dropped 4 bases and J dropped 7 bases, with 13 bases sitting between them. The CDR3 is 14 residues long. Germline V gene sequence: CDR1 SEHNR, CDR2 FQNEAQ (reference sequence). CDR3 nucleotides: TGTGCCAGCAGCTACACCGCGGATGGTGAAAAACTGTTTTTT. Encoded protein: CASSYTADGEKLFF.

The gene calls are TRBV11-1 and TRBJ2-7, with D possibly matching TRBD1 (6 bases). The CDR3 contains 14 residues. The V gene lost 3 bases and the J gene lost 3 bases, with 12 bases spanning the gap. Germline V gives CDR1 SGHAT, CDR2 FQDESV (reference sequence). In DNA, the CDR3 is TGTGCCAGCAGCTTGGACAGCAATCACTACGAGCAGTACTTC. It encodes CASSLDSNHYEQYF.

This clone was observed a few times. The genes are TRBV25-1 and TRBJ2-2, with TRBD1 matching over 8 bases. Germline V CDR1 and CDR2: MGHDK, SYGVNS. The CDR3 sequence is 16 residues long. V dropped 8 bases and J dropped 5; count of bases not matched to a gene: 13. The CDR3 sequence: CASSIKNRDRTGELFF. Written as DNA, the CDR3 is TGTGCCAGCTCAATCAAGAATCGGGACAGGACCGGGGAGCTGTTTTTT.

The chain joins TRBV28 to TRBJ2-3, with 13 bases fitting TRBD2. This CDR3 contains 16 residues. CDR1 is MDHEN and CDR2 is SYDVKM in the germline V gene. V dropped 4 bases and J dropped 1; count of bases not matched to a gene: 2. CDR3 loop: CASSSGTSGGTDTQYF. DNA for the CDR3: TGTGCCAGCAGTTCTGGGACTAGCGGGGGCACAGATACGCAGTATTTT.

The chain joins TRBV6-1 to TRBJ1-5, with D possibly matching TRBD1 (6 bases). This CDR3 has 18 amino acids. Looked up from germline, CDR1 is MNHNS and CDR2 is SASEGT. V was trimmed by 1 base and J by 0 bases, leaving 16 bases between them. As DNA, the CDR3 is TGTGCCAGCAGTGAAGGGCCAGGGGCCCACTATAGCAATCAGCCCCAGCATTTT. Translation gives CASSEGPGAHYSNQPQHF.

This clone was observed a handful of times. The junction departs from germline at one end; a sequencing error may be responsible. The gene calls are TRBV7-9 and TRBJ1-1; TRBD1 is a possible D gene (5 bases). Germline assignment: CDR1 SEHNR and CDR2 FQNEAQ (reference sequence). This CDR3 contains 14 residues. CDR3 sequence reads: CSSSFSRGSTEAFF. In DNA form, the CDR3 reads TGTTCCAGCAGCTTTAGTAGGGGAAGCACTGAAGCTTTCTTT.